This T cell receptor beta chain was captured in a study of blood T cell repertoires in COVID-19. Study summary: Acute-phase and convalescent COVID-19 samples originated in the United States, Italy and Spain. PBMCs, B-cell-depleted T cells, or T cells provided the cDNA or gDNA that made up the material.

How the authors handled the data: Scientists estimated how many nucleated cells there were by amplifying reference gene primers. Method: immunoSEQ multiplex PCR; TCRdb's copy keeps in-frame clones and lacks some. The V and J calls and clone size were taken over from that table, and D and trimming were inferred from the DNA. The sample lists about 90,000 clones; around 87% were seen once. The CDR3 covers 18 residues. Germline assignment: CDR1 SGHVS and CDR2 FQNEAQ. J lost 0 bases, V lost 1 base, and 6 bases had no gene match. This chain uses TRBV7-8 with TRBJ2-3; TRBD2 aligns across 11 bases. The source is a human donor in a cohort sampled during active COVID-19. The specimen was peripheral blood. CDR3 DNA: TGTGCCAGCAGCTTAGGGGTAGCGGGGGGGCTCAGCACAGATACGCAGTATTTT. Protein sequence: CASSLGVAGGLSTDTQYF.